These 8 T cell receptor beta chains were sequenced from one sample in a study of memory B cells and T cells in multiple sclerosis. Profiling relied on immunoSEQ multiplex PCR, and the TCRdb table lists in-frame clones only, not all of them. The repertoire consists of about 42,000 clones, with around 79% occurring once and the leading ten covering around 1.1%. Antigen specificity for these receptors is unknown. After stimulus-free culture, autoproliferating CFSE-dim and non-proliferating CFSE-high T cells were sequenced separately. Approximately 5x10^7 CFSE-labeled PBMCs were cultured around seven days unstimulated, then replicate wells were pooled. The sample consisted of PBMCs from blood kept in culture. Source of these receptors: a human donor with multiple sclerosis.

The rearrangement links TRBV18 to TRBJ1-1; TRBD1 matches 9 bases. From germline, CDR1 is KGHSH and CDR2 LQKENI. V trimming: 3 bases; J trimming: 11 bases; junction bases outside the gene matches: 10. The length of the CDR3 is 14 residues. The CDR3 loop is CASSPGQGYVWAFF. The CDR3 nucleotides are TGTGCCAGCTCACCCGGACAGGGGTACGTGTGGGCTTTCTTT. Combining the CDR3 with reference TRBV18 and TRBJ1-1 gives the whole variable domain NAGVMQNPRHLVRRRGQEARLRCSPMKGHSHVYWYRQLPEEGLKFMVYLQKENIIDESGMPKERFSAEFPKEGPSILRIQQVVRGDSAAYFCASSPGQGYVWAFFGQGTRLTVV.

The rearrangement joins TRBV5-1 to TRBJ2-1; TRBD1 matches 7 bases. This CDR3 has 16 amino acids. V was pared by 5 bases and J by 4 bases, with 12 bases of the junction left unmatched. Germline-derived CDR1 and CDR2 are SGHRS and YFSETQ. The CDR3 loop is CASSLTTGVFYNEQFF. CDR3 bases: TGCGCCAGCAGTTTAACTACAGGGGTGTTTTACAATGAGCAGTTCTTC.

The chain joins TRBV10-1 to TRBJ2-3; D is possibly TRBD1 or TRBD2 (5 bases each). Germline CDR1 is WNHNN and CDR2 is SYGVQD (reference sequence). This CDR3 is 16 amino acids long. Trimming left V 8 bases short and J 4 bases short, with 22 bases between. In DNA, the CDR3 is TGCGCCAGCTCATCGGGCGGGTCAGGGTTCCCAGATACGCAGTATTTT. Amino acids: CASSSGGSGFPDTQYF.

The chain carries TRBV29-1 and TRBJ2-7, with 9 bases identical to TRBD1. Trimming removed 7 bases from V and 3 bases from J; junction bases left unmatched: 4. Germline lookup yields CDR1 SQVTM and CDR2 ANQGSEA. This CDR3 has 12 amino acids. The DNA for the CDR3 is TGCAGCGCGGGGACAGGGAACTACGAGCAGTACTTC. This gives the protein CSAGTGNYEQYF.

This chain joins TRBV4-3 and TRBJ1-3; D perhaps matches TRBD1 (5 bases). The V gene's germline CDR1 is LGHNA and CDR2 YSLEER. This CDR3 spans 16 amino acids. Trimming removed 0 bases from V and 1 base from J, with 10 bases in between. The CDR3 DNA reads as TGCGCCAGCAGCCAAGATGACAGCCTTTCTGGAAACACCATATATTTT. Translating it yields CASSQDDSLSGNTIYF.

This clone was counted between two and nine times. The genes are TRBV7-2 and TRBJ2-5; TRBD2 aligns across 10 bases. V was pared by 1 base and J by 4 bases, with 3 bases of the junction left unmatched. Per germline, CDR1 SGHTA and CDR2 FQGNSA. The CDR3 spans 15 residues. DNA for the CDR3: TGTGCCAGCAGCTTAGGAGCGGGGGGGCCAGAGACCCAGTACTTC. Protein product: CASSLGAGGPETQYF.

This rearrangement joins TRBV7-8 to TRBJ2-5, with 12 bases that match TRBD1. V lost 5 bases, J lost 2 bases, and 9 bases stayed unmatched. The CDR3 is 17 amino acids. The germline V gene encodes CDR1 SGHVS and CDR2 FQNEAQ. The CDR3 DNA reads as TGTGCCAGCAGCCCGGGACAGGGGGCGTGGGGGCAAGAGACCCAGTACTTC. Translated: CASSPGQGAWGQETQYF.

V usage is TRBV7-9 and J usage is TRBJ1-2; 9 positions match TRBD1. Trimming cost V 3 bases and J 10 bases; bases outside gene matches: 9. Germline V gene lookup returns CDR1 SEHNR and CDR2 FQNEAQ (reference sequence). The CDR3 has 14 amino acids. The CDR3 is CASSFPDRGPIYTF. As DNA, the CDR3 is TGTGCCAGCAGCTTCCCGGACAGGGGCCCCATCTACACCTTC. Filled out from reference TRBV7-9 and TRBJ1-2, the complete variable domain reads DTGVSQNPRHKITKRGQNVTFRCDPISEHNRLYWYRQTLGQGPEFLTYFQNEAQLEKSRLLSDRFSAERPKGSFSTLEIQRTEQGDSAMYLCASSFPDRGPIYTFGSGTRLTVV.